Shown below are 8 T cell receptor beta chains from a single sample sequenced in a study of long-term antiretroviral therapy in people with HIV. An immunoSEQ assay, version v3.0, was performed at survey level. Measured with immunoSEQ multiplex PCR; TCRdb has only the in-frame clones, and not every one. The sample has roughly 34,000 clones, roughly 81% seen once; the top ten hold about 4.8%. The starting material was unsorted PBMCs, obtained roughly 2.9 years before starting antiretroviral therapy. All receptors come from a woman between 25 and 40 years old with HIV.

The chain uses TRBV5-6 and TRBJ2-3, with 12 nucleotides matching TRBD2. The CDR3 length is 16 residues. With 1 base clipped from V and 6 bases from J, the junction kept 6 bases outside the gene matches. Per the germline V gene, CDR1 is SGHDT and CDR2 is YYEEEE. The CDR3 region is CASSLRLAGGQDTQYF. The CDR3 nucleotides are TGTGCCAGCAGCTTGAGGCTAGCGGGGGGGCAGGATACGCAGTATTTT.

V gene TRBV7-9 combines with J gene TRBJ1-2; D is undetermined. Per the germline V gene, CDR1 is SEHNR and CDR2 is FQNEAQ (reference sequence). Trimming removed 7 bases at V and 0 bases at J, with 9 bases between. This CDR3 has 13 amino acids. The CDR3 DNA follows: TGTGCCAGCACTGAGGTCGCTAACTATGGCTACACCTTC. This translates into CASTEVANYGYTF.

The chain joins TRBV27 to TRBJ2-5; D gene ambiguous. The CDR3 extends over 13 amino acids. From germline, CDR1 is MNHEY and CDR2 SMNVEV (reference sequence). V dropped 3 bases and J dropped 4 bases, with 9 bases sitting between them. The CDR3 DNA reads as TGTGCCAGCAGTTTTAATACCGCAGAGACCCAGTACTTC. Encoded protein: CASSFNTAETQYF.

The chain recombines TRBV14 with TRBJ2-2; D perhaps matches TRBD2 (5 bases). This CDR3 region has 15 residues. The V gene's germline CDR1 is SGHDN and CDR2 FVKESK. V lost 4 bases and J lost 0, with 9 bases in between. The CDR3 DNA is TGTGCCAGCAGCCCCCGGGGAACGAACACCGGGGAGCTGTTTTTT. It codes for CASSPRGTNTGELFF.

The CDR3 nucleotides read TGTGCCAGCTCCCTCGGACAGGTGGGAACCTACGAGCAGTACGTC. Its translation is CASSLGQVGTYEQYV. The V and J genes are TRBV18 and TRBJ2-7; 7 bases are a match to TRBD1. V gave up 6 bases and J gave up 2 bases; unmatched junction bases: 10. This CDR3 region has 15 residues. Germline V gene sequence: CDR1 KGHSH, CDR2 LQKENI.

This chain joins TRBV28 and TRBJ2-7, with 10 bases lining up with TRBD1. CDR1 is MDHEN and CDR2 is SYDVKM in the germline V gene. The CDR3 is 14 residues long. Trimming took 6 bases from V and 2 from J; bases not matched to a gene: 4. In nucleotides, the CDR3 is TGTGCCAGCAGCCGGACAGGGGGAACCTACGAGCAGTACTTC. It codes for CASSRTGGTYEQYF.

This clone was detected only once. The chain has TRBV6-1 and TRBJ2-3; D perhaps matches TRBD1 (6 bases). V was trimmed by 6 bases and J by 4 bases, leaving 14 bases between them. The CDR3 extends over 14 amino acids. CDR1 and CDR2 (germline): MNHNS, SASEGT. CDR3 DNA: TGTGCCAGCAGGGCAGGGGTAATGGCAGATACGCAGTATTTT. This gives the protein CASRAGVMADTQYF.

In its sample, this clone was seen once. The rearrangement links TRBV7-9 to TRBJ2-3; 9 nucleotides agree with TRBD2. J gave up 0 bases and V 2 bases, and 6 bases lay outside the gene matches. Germline CDR1 is SEHNR and CDR2 is FQNEAQ (reference sequence). The CDR3 has 17 residues. The CDR3 region has the DNA TGTGCCAGCAGCTTATTGGTGCGGGGGGGGAGCACAGATACGCAGTATTTT. It is translated as CASSLLVRGGSTDTQYF. Full variable domain (remainder filled in from reference TRBV7-9 and TRBJ2-3): DTGVSQNPRHKITKRGQNVTFRCDPISEHNRLYWYRQTLGQGPEFLTYFQNEAQLEKSRLLSDRFSAERPKGSFSTLEIQRTEQGDSAMYLCASSLLVRGGSTDTQYFGPGTRLTVL.